The clone carrying this T cell receptor beta chain was counted a few times. The data originate from a study of blood T cells in healthy people across ages. A second about 6 to 11 cycle PCR used barcoded and J-beta primers. TCRdb analysed the 5' RACE reads with MiXCR anew, one entry per CDR3 protein. There are over a million distinct CDR3 sequences in the sample; roughly two fifths occur only once, and 4% lies in the top ten. The CDR3 runs to 15 residues. The V gene end was trimmed by 4 bases and the J gene end by 7 bases; junction bases not matched to a gene: 12. The germline V gene encodes CDR1 MNHEY and CDR2 SVGEGT.

Sequencing was carried out using blood. V usage is TRBV6-2 or TRBV6-3 and J usage is TRBJ2-5; 7 positions match TRBD2. The clonotype was recovered from a woman between 18 and 29 years old in good health. CDR3 nucleotides: TGTGCCAGCAGTTCCATCCACGGTTGGGGGGGGACCCAGTACTTC. Its translation is CASSSIHGWGGTQYF.